This TCR beta chain is from a study of tumor-infiltrating lymphocytes in primary liver carcinoma. Study-wide findings and caveats: The top-250-clone fraction was significantly higher in tumors than in blood (p = 0.039).

Without any cell sorting, roughly 18-34 mg of bulk tissue yielded co-extracted RNA and DNA. Subjects presented with primary liver carcinoma managed by surgical resection. For this clonotype: Its antigen is unidentified. Its ends do not fully match the called genes, so a read error is possible.

Looked up from germline, CDR1 is LGHNA and CDR2 is YSLEER. This CDR3 is built from 15 residues. The template, roughly 0.45 ug total RNA, yielded TCR beta cDNA made with a constant-region primer. Slightly modified ARM-PCR served as the procedure for the TCR beta libraries. These libraries came from three rounds of nested multiplex PCR. Use of TRBV1-TRBV30 forward primers with a C-beta reverse primer characterized the first two PCR rounds, which lasted 10 cycles each. Using its own MiXCR run on the multiplex PCR reads, TCRdb lists one record per CDR3 protein. The profile shows roughly 200,000 distinct CDR3 sequences, approximately 80% of them singletons.

This rearrangement joins TRBV4-3 to TRBJ2-7, with D possibly being TRBD1 or TRBD2 (6 bases each). The specimen was tumor tissue from primary liver carcinoma. The clonotype comes from a man aged 40-55 years with primary liver carcinoma and hepatitis B virus infection. DNA of the CDR3: TGCGCCAGCAGCCAAGATAGGGGGACGGGAGACGAACAGTATTTC. It encodes CASSQDRGTGDEQYF.